The 7 T cell receptor beta chains in this list originate from one sample, sequenced in a study of PD-1 blockade in classical Hodgkin lymphoma. Sequencing used immunoSEQ multiplex PCR; TCRdb keeps in-frame clones, though not all of them. The sample shows 10,000 to 15,000 clones, 90% of them seen only once. Every patient relapsed after autologous stem cell transplantation, and brentuximab vedotin exposure varied. It was by magnetic negative selection that CD4+ T cells were purified from thawed PBMCs. The sample was CD4+ T cells from blood, taken at baseline. These receptors were obtained from a human donor with classical Hodgkin lymphoma.

The rearrangement links TRBV7-9 to TRBJ2-5; D possibly uses TRBD1 or TRBD2 (6 bases each). Germline values: CDR1 SEHNR, CDR2 FQNEAQ (reference sequence). The CDR3 has 15 residues. The V and J ends lost 1 base and 2 bases respectively, with 11 bases between them. The CDR3 sequence is CASSLGRGAQETQYF. CDR3 bases: TGTGCCAGCAGCTTAGGTAGGGGGGCTCAAGAGACCCAGTACTTC.

This chain uses TRBV6-4 with TRBJ2-3, with 10 positions matching TRBD2. Per germline, CDR1 MRHNA and CDR2 SNTAGT. V was clipped by 4 bases and J by 5 bases; unmatched bases: 9. The CDR3 totals 16 residues. CDR3 DNA sequence: TGTGCCAGCAGTGCCCCTAGAGAGCGGGGGGGAGATACGCAGTATTTT. This codes for CASSAPRERGGDTQYF.

The chain is built from TRBV4-1 and TRBJ1-1; 9 nucleotides agree with TRBD1. Germline values: CDR1 MGHRA, CDR2 YSYEKL. V shed 3 bases, J shed 5 bases, and the junction held 4 bases outside the gene matches. CDR3 length equals 14 residues. CDR3: CASSQGDRVTEAFF. CDR3 DNA: TGCGCCAGCAGCCAGGGGGACAGGGTTACTGAAGCTTTCTTT.

J is TRBJ2-3 and V is TRBV10-3, with 9 bases aligning to TRBD1. With V trimmed by 8 bases and J by 5 bases, 5 bases remained unmatched. This CDR3 region has 13 residues. CDR1 is ENHRY, CDR2 SYGVKD, per germline. The CDR3 reads CAIGGQGIDTQYF. Written as DNA, the CDR3 is TGTGCCATCGGGGGACAGGGTATAGATACGCAGTATTTT.

The chain joins TRBV6-6 to TRBJ2-7; TRBD2 matches at 8 bases. With 8 bases clipped from V and 2 bases from J, the junction kept 11 bases outside the gene matches. The CDR3 length is 15 residues. Germline CDR1 reads MNHNY; CDR2 reads SVGAGI (reference sequence). The CDR3 reads CASLRYSGVPYEQYF. The CDR3 nucleotides are TGTGCCAGCCTTCGGTATAGCGGGGTACCCTACGAGCAGTACTTC.

V and J are TRBV7-7 and TRBJ2-5, with D hard to call. There are 17 residues in the CDR3. Germline loops: CDR1 SSHAT, CDR2 FNYEAQ (reference sequence). Trimming took 5 bases from V and 3 from J, leaving 22 bases between them. The CDR3 is CASSLSYKYPDEETQYF. The DNA of the CDR3 is TGTGCCAGCAGCCTCAGCTATAAGTACCCTGACGAAGAGACCCAGTACTTC.

The rearrangement joins TRBV7-2 to TRBJ1-4, with 9 bases identical to TRBD1. This CDR3 region has 15 residues. The V gene end was trimmed by 6 bases and the J gene end by 5 bases; junction bases not matched to a gene: 7. The germline CDR1 and CDR2 sequences are SGHTA and FQGNSA. CDR3 region: CASSRRTGENEKLFF. The CDR3 DNA sequence: TGTGCCAGCAGTCGACGGACAGGGGAAAATGAAAAACTGTTTTTT.